This T cell receptor beta chain was identified during a study of cytomegalovirus exposure and HLA in healthy donors. As to this clone: The antigen remains undetermined.

Looked up from germline, CDR1 is SGHDN and CDR2 is FVKESK. The CDR3 has 15 residues. Study-wide findings and caveats: The study found most TCR sequences rare, yet found some public TCRs in many donors. Common viral pathogens (according to a later analysis) appeared linked to several of the most significant clusters.

13 Jbeta primers and 60 Vbeta primers were used for the PCR. Measured with immunoSEQ multiplex PCR; TCRdb has only the in-frame clones, and not every one. The data show 100,000 to 150,000 clones, roughly 78% seen once. Material for sequencing was PBMCs. The chain couples TRBV14 to TRBJ2-5; TRBD1 matches at 10 bases. Matching the DNA end better, TRBJ2-7 makes the J call doubtful. The receptor's source is a man aged 30-40 years in good health and CMV-seropositive. CDR3 protein: CASSPRQGAMDEQYF. The CDR3 region has the DNA TGTGCCAGCAGCCCGAGACAGGGGGCCATGGACGAGCAGTACTTC.